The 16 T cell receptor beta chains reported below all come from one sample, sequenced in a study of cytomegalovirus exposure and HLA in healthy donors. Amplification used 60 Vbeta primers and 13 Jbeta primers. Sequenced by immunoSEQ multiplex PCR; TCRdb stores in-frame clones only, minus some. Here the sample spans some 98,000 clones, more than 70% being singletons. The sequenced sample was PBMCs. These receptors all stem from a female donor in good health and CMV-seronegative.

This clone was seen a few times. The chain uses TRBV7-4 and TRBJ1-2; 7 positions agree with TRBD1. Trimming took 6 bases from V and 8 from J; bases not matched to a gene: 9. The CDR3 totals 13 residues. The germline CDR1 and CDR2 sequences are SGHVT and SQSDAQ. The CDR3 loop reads CASSSDDRDGYTF. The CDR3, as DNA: TGTGCCAGCAGTTCGGATGACAGGGACGGCTACACCTTC.

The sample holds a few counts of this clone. Written as DNA, the CDR3 is TGCAGCGTGATCCGAGCGGGAGGGTACAATGAGCAGTTCTTC. Amino acid sequence: CSVIRAGGYNEQFF. The genes are TRBV29-1 and TRBJ2-1, with TRBD2 matching 10 bases. CDR3 length: 14 residues. In germline, CDR1 is SQVTM, CDR2 ANQGSEA. V lost 6 bases, J lost 4 bases, and 6 bases stayed unmatched.

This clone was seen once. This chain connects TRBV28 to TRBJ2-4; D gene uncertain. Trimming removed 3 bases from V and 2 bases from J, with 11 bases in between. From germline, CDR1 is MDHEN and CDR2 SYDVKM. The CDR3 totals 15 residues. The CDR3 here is CASSFQWQSKNIQYF. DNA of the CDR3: TGTGCCAGCAGTTTTCAGTGGCAGTCCAAAAACATTCAGTACTTC. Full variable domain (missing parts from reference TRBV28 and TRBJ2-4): DVKVTQSSRYLVKRTGEKVFLECVQDMDHENMFWYRQDPGLGLRLIYFSYDVKMKEKGDIPEGYSVSREKKERFSLILESASTNQTSMYLCASSFQWQSKNIQYFGAGTRLSVL.

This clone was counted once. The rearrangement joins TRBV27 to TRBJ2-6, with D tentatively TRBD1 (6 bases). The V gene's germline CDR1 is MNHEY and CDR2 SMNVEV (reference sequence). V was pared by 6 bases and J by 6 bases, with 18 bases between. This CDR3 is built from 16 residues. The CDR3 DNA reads TGTGCCAGCAGGAGATCACAGGGTCTTGAGGCCAACGTCCTGACTTTC. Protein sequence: CASRRSQGLEANVLTF.

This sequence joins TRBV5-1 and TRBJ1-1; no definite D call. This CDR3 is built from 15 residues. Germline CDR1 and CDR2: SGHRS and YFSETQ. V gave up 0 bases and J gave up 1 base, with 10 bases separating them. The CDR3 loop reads CASSLERGGNTEAFF. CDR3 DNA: TGCGCCAGCAGCTTGGAGCGGGGAGGGAACACTGAAGCTTTCTTT.

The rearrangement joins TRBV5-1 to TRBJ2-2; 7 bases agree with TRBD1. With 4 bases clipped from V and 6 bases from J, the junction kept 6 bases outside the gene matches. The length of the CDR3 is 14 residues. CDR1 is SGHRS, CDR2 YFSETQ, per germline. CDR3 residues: CASSASTGPGELFF. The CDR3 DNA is TGCGCCAGCAGCGCCTCGACAGGGCCCGGGGAGCTGTTTTTT. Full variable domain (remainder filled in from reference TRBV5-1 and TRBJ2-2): KAGVTQTPRYLIKTRGQQVTLSCSPISGHRSVSWYQQTPGQGLQFLFEYFSETQRNKGNFPGRFSGRQFSNSRSEMNVSTLELGDSALYLCASSASTGPGELFFGEGSRLTVL.

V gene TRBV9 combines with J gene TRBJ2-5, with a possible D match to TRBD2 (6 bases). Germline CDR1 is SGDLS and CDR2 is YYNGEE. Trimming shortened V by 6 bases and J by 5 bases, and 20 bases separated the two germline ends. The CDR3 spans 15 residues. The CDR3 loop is CASNQGGRASETQYF. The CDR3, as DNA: TGTGCCAGCAACCAGGGAGGCAGGGCCTCGGAGACCCAGTACTTC.

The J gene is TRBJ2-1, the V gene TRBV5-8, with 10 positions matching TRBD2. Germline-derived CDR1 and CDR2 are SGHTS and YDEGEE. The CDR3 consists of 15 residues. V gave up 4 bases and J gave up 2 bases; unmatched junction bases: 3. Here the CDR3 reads CASSQGLAAYNEQFF. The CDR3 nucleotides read TGTGCCAGCAGCCAAGGACTAGCGGCCTACAATGAGCAGTTCTTC.

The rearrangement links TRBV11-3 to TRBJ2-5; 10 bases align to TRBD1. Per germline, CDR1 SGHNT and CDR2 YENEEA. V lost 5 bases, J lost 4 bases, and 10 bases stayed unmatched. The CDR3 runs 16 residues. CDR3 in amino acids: CASSPRTGGERETQYF. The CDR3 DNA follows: TGTGCCAGCAGCCCTCGGACAGGGGGAGAGAGAGAGACCCAGTACTTC. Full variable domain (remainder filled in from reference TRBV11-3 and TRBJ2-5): EAGVVQSPRYKIIEKKQPVAFWCNPISGHNTLYWYLQNLGQGPELLIRYENEEAVDDSQLPKDRFSAERLKGVDSTLKIQPAELGDSAVYLCASSPRTGGERETQYFGPGTRLLVL.

The CDR3 protein is CASSLGGSSAYEQYF. The DNA of the CDR3 is TGTGCCAGCAGCTTAGGGGGCAGCTCGGCCTACGAGCAGTACTTC. The chain is built from TRBV11-3 and TRBJ2-7; possible D gene TRBD1, 5 bases. The CDR3 length is 15 residues. The V gene lost 1 base and the J gene lost 2 bases, with 12 bases spanning the gap. CDR1 and CDR2 from the germline V gene are SGHNT and YENEEA.

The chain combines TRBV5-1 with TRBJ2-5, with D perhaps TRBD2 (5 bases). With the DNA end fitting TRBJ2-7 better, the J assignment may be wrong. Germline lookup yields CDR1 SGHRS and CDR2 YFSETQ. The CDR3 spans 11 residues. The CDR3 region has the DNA TGCGCCAGCTCGAGGGCAAACGAGCAGTACTTC. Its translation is CASSRANEQYF.

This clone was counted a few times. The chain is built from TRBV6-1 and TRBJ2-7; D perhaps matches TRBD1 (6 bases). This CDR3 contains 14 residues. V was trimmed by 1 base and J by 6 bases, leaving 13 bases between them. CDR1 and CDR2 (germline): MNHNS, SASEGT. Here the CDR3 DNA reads TGTGCCAGCAGTGAAGGGACAGACCACCGCGAGCAGTACTTC. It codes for CASSEGTDHREQYF.

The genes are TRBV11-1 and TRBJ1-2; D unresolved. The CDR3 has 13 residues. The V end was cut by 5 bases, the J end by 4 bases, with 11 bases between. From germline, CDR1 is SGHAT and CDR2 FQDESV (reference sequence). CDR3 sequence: CASSPASAYGYTF. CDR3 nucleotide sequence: TGTGCCAGCAGCCCTGCGAGTGCCTATGGCTACACCTTC.

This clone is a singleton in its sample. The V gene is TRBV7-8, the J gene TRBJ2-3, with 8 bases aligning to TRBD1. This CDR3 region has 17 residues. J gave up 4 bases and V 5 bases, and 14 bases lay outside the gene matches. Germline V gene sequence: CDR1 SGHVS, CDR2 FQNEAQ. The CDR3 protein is CASSQIADRVIADTQYF. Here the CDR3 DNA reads TGTGCCAGCAGCCAAATCGCGGACAGGGTAATAGCAGATACGCAGTATTTT.

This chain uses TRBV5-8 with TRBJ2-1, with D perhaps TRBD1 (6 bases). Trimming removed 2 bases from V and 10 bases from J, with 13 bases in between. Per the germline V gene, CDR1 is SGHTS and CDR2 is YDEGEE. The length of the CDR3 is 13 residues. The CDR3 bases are TGTGCCAGCAGCTTCTCGGGTGGGACAGAGCAGTTCTTC. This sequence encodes CASSFSGGTEQFF.

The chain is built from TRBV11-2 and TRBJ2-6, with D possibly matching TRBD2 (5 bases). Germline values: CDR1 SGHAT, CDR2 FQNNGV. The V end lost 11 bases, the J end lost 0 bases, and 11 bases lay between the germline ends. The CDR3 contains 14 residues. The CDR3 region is CAYRRGSGANVLTF. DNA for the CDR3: TGTGCCTACCGACGGGGCTCTGGGGCCAACGTCCTGACTTTC.